The source of this T cell receptor (beta chain) is a study of CD8+ T cells in alopecia areata (dated 2018 in TCRdb). For context, the study as a whole: Treated patients were enrolled in an open-label pilot trial of oral tofacitinib, 5 to 10 mg twice daily, for moderate-to-severe alopecia areata. Tofacitinib was administered for 6 to 18 months, and 6 months of follow-up off drug were then conducted to assess delayed response and recurrence. For the treated patients, the SALT score, which quantifies what percentage of scalp surface area is affected, served as the measure of disease severity. High-throughput TCRbeta sequencing was used to examine T cell clonal expansion in alopecia areata in both the C3H/HeJ mouse model and human patients. On the human side, TCRbeta sequencing was run on scalp tissue and on sorted CD4+ and CD8+ peripheral blood T cells from healthy controls and from alopecia areata patients with either patchy or totalis/universalis disease. Biopsies were taken from tofacitinib-treated patients at baseline and at 4 and 24 weeks of treatment, and a later scalp biopsy was taken in several of the tofacitinib-treated patients. Scalp clonality was compared among normal scalp (n=4), patchy alopecia areata scalp (n=8), and alopecia totalis/universalis scalp (n=8). RNA was extracted with the PAXgene miRNA kit for fixed scalp, the miRNeasy kit for PBMCs, and the RNeasy kit for mouse skin. Amplification of TCRbeta CDR3 regions was done by immunoSEQ multiplex PCR using 35 Vbeta forward primers and 13 Jbeta reverse primers. Summary of the overall study and its limitations: TCR sequences shared between patients were less clear than in mice, possibly partly because of HLA diversity in the patient population. Tofacitinib significantly lowered scalp clonality and the number of expanded CD8+ clones among the top 100 scalp clones. Compared with normal scalp, lesional scalp had higher clonality and more expanded CD8+ clones, particularly in alopecia totalis/universalis, a pattern that suggests antigenic drive. During tofacitinib treatment, many expanded lesional clones remained in scalp and blood, and this persistence may partly explain relapse after treatment is stopped. Unlike mouse skin, which is dominated by gammadelta T cells, normal human skin has resident alphabeta T cells that are also sequenced, and this complicates analysis of the scalp TCR repertoire. Because the treated cohort was small and had only one nonresponder, larger studies are needed to examine links between baseline CD8+ expansion and response.

The receptor library was made with the immunoSEQ multiplex PCR assay. RNA was extracted from all samples and reverse transcribed into cDNA as template for TCR sequencing. SuperScript III was used for first-strand cDNA synthesis, primed with a 2:1 mix of oligo-dT and random hexamers. A synthetic immune receptor repertoire was used to measure amplification bias, and any remaining bias was corrected computationally. Per the authors' processing: Raw reads were preprocessed to remove errors, and CDR3 was defined by IMGT conventions from the conserved cysteine to phenylalanine. Clonality was calculated as 1 minus Shannon entropy normalized by log2 of the number of productive unique TCRs. CD4 or CD8 identity of scalp clones was inferred by cross-referencing scalp TCRbeta sequences with sorted blood CD4 and CD8 repertoires. Held by TCRdb, this immuneACCESS table contains in-frame sequences only and omits some clones. Under half of the omission traces to an unresolved V gene where checked; the cause of the rest is unknown. V and J calls and clone size are those listed in that table; D and trimming were worked out from the DNA. For this sample there are more than 200,000 clones; about three fifths appear just once. Of the sample, around 4.3% is held by the ten largest clones.

The time point tag for this specimen amounts to: about 4 weeks on oral tofacitinib. The treatment or condition label, read with the paper, signifies: oral pan-JAK inhibitor, 5-10 mg twice daily. From alopecia areata patients, peripheral blood was collected along with lesional scalp punch biopsies. PBMCs were separated by density centrifugation and stained for CD3, CD4 and CD8, after which CD4+ and CD8+ T cells were sorted on a FACSAria. This clone was counted a few times. Its antigen is unknown. The input lacks base qualities; no much larger clone sits a single base away. The cysteine opens and the phenylalanine closes a CDR3 of 15 amino acids. Left in the record is the CDR3 DNA by itself, 45 bases read in frame from the first base. Reading the germline V gene (reference sequence) gives CDR1 SEHNR and CDR2 FQNEAQ. V and J lose 7 bases and 1 base, and a span of 16 bases separates them.

In this chain, TRBV7-9 is recombined with TRBJ1-2; a tentative D call is TRBD1 (5 bases match). This specimen consisted of CD4+ T cells sorted from blood, obtained at week 4, from a patient treated with tofacitinib. This TCR derives from a human donor with alopecia areata. The DNA sequence is given as TGTGCCAGCACCCCGGGTGGGGGATATAACTATGGCTACACCTTC. Its translation reads: CASTPGGGYNYGYTF.